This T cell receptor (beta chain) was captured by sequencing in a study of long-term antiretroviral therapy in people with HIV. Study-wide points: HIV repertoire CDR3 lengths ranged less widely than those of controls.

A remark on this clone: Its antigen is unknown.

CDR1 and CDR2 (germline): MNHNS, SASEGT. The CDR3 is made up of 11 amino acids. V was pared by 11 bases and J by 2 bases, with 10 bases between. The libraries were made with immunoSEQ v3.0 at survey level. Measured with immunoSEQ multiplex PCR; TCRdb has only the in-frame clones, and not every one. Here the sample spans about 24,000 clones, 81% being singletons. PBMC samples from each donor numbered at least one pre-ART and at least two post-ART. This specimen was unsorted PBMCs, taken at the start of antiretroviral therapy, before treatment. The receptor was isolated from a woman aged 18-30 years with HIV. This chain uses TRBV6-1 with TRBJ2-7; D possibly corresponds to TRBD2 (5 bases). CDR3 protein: CAASGAYEQYF. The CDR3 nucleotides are TGTGCCGCCAGCGGAGCCTACGAGCAGTACTTC.